The clone carrying this T cell receptor beta chain was recorded many times. The target antigen is unknown. This sample was taken from a study of neurological immune-mediated disorders. TCRdb passed the 5' RACE reads through MiXCR, listing each CDR3 protein once. Altogether roughly 67,000 distinct CDR3 sequences are present, approximately 4.2% being singletons, with the ten largest covering about 2.6%. The study, taken as a whole, reports: It was the repertoires of 18 of 34 multiple sclerosis patients that phylogenetic grouping placed in one related-CDR3 cluster, which is a possible signature.

Germline V gives CDR1 SGHRS, CDR2 YFSETQ. The CDR3 consists of 15 residues. V shed 2 bases, J shed 2 bases, and the junction held 7 bases outside the gene matches. The receptor was isolated from a man over 45 with multiple sclerosis. Sequenced input: PBMCs. The chain joins TRBV5-1 to TRBJ2-7, with TRBD2 identical over 7 bases. DNA for the CDR3: TGCGCCAGCAGCTTATCCTCAGCGGGGCCCTACGAGCAGTACTTC. Translating it yields CASSLSSAGPYEQYF. Combining the CDR3 with reference TRBV5-1 and TRBJ2-7 gives the whole variable domain KAGVTQTPRYLIKTRGQQVTLSCSPISGHRSVSWYQQTPGQGLQFLFEYFSETQRNKGNFPGRFSGRQFSNSRSEMNVSTLELGDSALYLCASSLSSAGPYEQYFGPGTRLTVT.